This T cell receptor (beta chain) was captured in a study of blood T cell repertoires in COVID-19. Study-level background: There were acute and convalescent COVID-19 samples, and they came from the United States, Italy and Spain. T cells, B-cell-depleted T cells, or PBMCs supplied cDNA or gDNA.

The method was immunoSEQ multiplex PCR; TCRdb's version includes in-frame clones alone and lacks a portion of them. The sample records some 240,000 clones, 90% being singletons. With respect to this clone: The same CDR3 also results from other DNA sequences found in this sample.

This CDR3 contains 12 residues. Trimming left V 4 bases short and J 5 bases short, with 8 bases between. This chain uses TRBV12-3 or TRBV12-4 with TRBJ1-1; D is possibly TRBD1 (5 bases). The specimen sequenced was peripheral blood. The sequence was obtained from a woman aged 60 to 75 with COVID-19, enrolled during active disease. The CDR3 nucleotides are TGTGCCAGCAGTTCGGGGGGAACTGAAGCTTTCTTT. Its protein is CASSSGGTEAFF.